These 15 T cell receptor beta chains were sequenced from one sample in a study of blood T cells in healthy people across ages. Alongside a J-beta primer mix, a sample-barcoded 5' primer served in a second PCR lasting about 6 to 11 cycles. MiXCR was run by TCRdb on the 5' RACE reads, yielding one entry per CDR3 protein. This table holds nearly 1 million distinct CDR3 sequences, roughly half found once. Sample: blood. These TCRs come from a woman in her sixties in good health.

This clonotype has just a few counts. V and J are TRBV2 and TRBJ2-3, with a tentative D call TRBD2 (6 bases). Germline CDR1 SNHLY, CDR2 FYNNEI. The CDR3 spans 13 residues. Trimming cost V 5 bases and J 5 bases, with 11 bases left between them. CDR3 sequence reads: CASSPRLGDTQYF. The CDR3 bases are TGTGCCAGCAGTCCGCGACTAGGAGATACGCAGTATTTT.

In this sample, this clonotype turned up a few times. The chain carries TRBV27 and TRBJ2-7; 7 positions match TRBD1. Trimming cost V 3 bases and J 5 bases; bases outside gene matches: 4. The germline gives CDR1 MNHEY, CDR2 SMNVEV (reference sequence). The CDR3 runs 13 residues. The CDR3 sequence is CASSLTTGNEQYF. The DNA for the CDR3 is TGTGCCAGCAGTTTGACGACAGGGAACGAGCAGTACTTC.

This clonotype turned up a few times. The chain is built from TRBV29-1 and TRBJ2-4; 7 bases line up with TRBD1. The CDR3 totals 14 residues. Losses at the gene ends were 6 bases for V and 1 base for J; bases not matched to a gene: 6. Germline V lookup: CDR1 SQVTM, CDR2 ANQGSEA. The CDR3 is CSVTGVGAKNIQYF. CDR3 DNA: TGCAGCGTCACAGGGGTAGGGGCCAAAAACATTCAGTACTTC.

The chain has TRBV7-9 and TRBJ2-1; the match to TRBD2 covers 7 bases. With 6 bases clipped from V and 3 bases from J, the junction kept 8 bases outside the gene matches. CDR1 and CDR2 from the germline V gene are SEHNR and FQNEAQ (reference sequence). There are 15 residues in the CDR3. Here the CDR3 reads CASRSGAGLYNEQFF. The CDR3 nucleotides read TGTGCCAGCAGGTCCGGAGCGGGACTCTACAATGAGCAGTTCTTC.

As to this clonotype: The junction differs from germline at one of its ends, possibly a read error. The chain uses TRBV6-2 or TRBV6-3 and TRBJ2-6; D perhaps matches TRBD1 (5 bases). CDR3 length: 15 amino acids. Germline CDR1 is MNHEY and CDR2 is SVGEGT. Here the CDR3 reads CASGQARSGANALTF. CDR3 DNA: TGTGCCAGCGGGCAGGCCCGCTCTGGGGCCAACGCCCTGACTTTC.

This clonotype appeared a single time. This chain uses TRBV5-1 with TRBJ2-7; the D call may be TRBD1 or TRBD2 (6 bases each). The V end lost 4 bases, the J end lost 4 bases, and 12 bases lay between the germline ends. CDR1 SGHRS and CDR2 YFSETQ come from the germline V gene. This CDR3 has 13 residues. CDR3 amino acids: CASSAGTKYEQYF. CDR3 sequence (DNA): TGCGCCAGCAGCGCGGGGACAAAATACGAGCAGTACTTC.

The rearrangement links TRBV20-1 to TRBJ2-6, with a weak D call TRBD1 (5 bases). Germline V CDR1 and CDR2: DFQATT, SNEGSKA (reference sequence). The CDR3 totals 15 residues. V lost 0 bases to trimming and J lost 0 bases, with 6 bases between them. The CDR3: CSARDDSSGANVLTF. CDR3 nucleotides: TGCAGTGCTAGAGATGACAGCTCTGGGGCCAACGTCCTGACTTTC.

This clonotype turned up a few times. The rearrangement links TRBV4-3 to TRBJ2-1; D possibly corresponds to TRBD1 (6 bases). The ends were cut back, 0 bases at V and 8 bases at J, with 14 bases in the middle. Germline CDR1 LGHNA, CDR2 YSLEER. The CDR3 loop spans 15 amino acids. CDR3 bases: TGCGCCAGCAGCCAAGAAAGGAGTTCAGGGGATGAGCAGTTCTTC. This codes for CASSQERSSGDEQFF.

The chain couples TRBV5-6 to TRBJ2-4; weak D call: TRBD1 (6 bases). The CDR3 is 12 amino acids. Germline V CDR1 and CDR2: SGHDT, YYEEEE. Between the trimmed V and J ends, which lost 4 bases and 13 bases, there was a span of 15 bases. This CDR3 is CASSRDIHGQYF. CDR3 coding DNA: TGTGCCAGCAGCCGGGACATCCACGGGCAGTACTTC.

This clonotype was observed a few times. V gene TRBV20-1 combines with J gene TRBJ1-1; D not resolved. Trimming pared 7 bases from V and 1 base from J, leaving 7 bases between. The CDR3 sequence is 11 residues long. Germline V gene lookup returns CDR1 DFQATT and CDR2 SNEGSKA (reference sequence). The chain's CDR3 is CSEPGNTEAFF. For the CDR3, the DNA is TGCAGTGAACCGGGGAACACTGAAGCTTTCTTT.

This clonotype was seen just once. CDR3 amino acids: CSAKVYNNEKLFF. CDR3 bases: TGCAGTGCTAAAGTTTACAATAATGAAAAACTGTTTTTT. The chain uses TRBV20-1 and TRBJ1-4; D is unclear. This CDR3 contains 13 residues. Germline V gene lookup returns CDR1 DFQATT and CDR2 SNEGSKA (reference sequence). The germline V and J ends were trimmed by 4 bases and 4 bases, with 10 bases remaining between them.

This clonotype has just a few counts. The rearrangement joins TRBV6-2 or TRBV6-3 to TRBJ2-5, with 10 bases aligning to TRBD1. With V trimmed by 4 bases and J by 11 bases, 16 bases remained unmatched. Germline loops: CDR1 MNHEY, CDR2 SVGEGT. The CDR3 is made up of 16 amino acids. As DNA, the CDR3 is TGTGCCAGCAGTTCACCCGGGACAGGGGTTTTGGGGGAGCAGTACTTC. The encoded protein is CASSSPGTGVLGEQYF.

The chain is built from TRBV4-2 and TRBJ2-3; TRBD1 might be the D (6 bases). The CDR3 spans 17 residues. Germline V gene data show CDR1 as LGHNA and CDR2 as YNFKEQ. V was clipped by 0 bases and J by 0 bases, with 13 bases between them. CDR3 coding DNA: TGTGCCAGCAGCCAAGATAAGGGGACAACTAGCACAGATACGCAGTATTTT. It encodes CASSQDKGTTSTDTQYF.

This clonotype showed up just a few times. The chain is built from TRBV7-8 and TRBJ2-1; D is ambiguous. The CDR3 contains 13 residues. Germline values: CDR1 SGHVS, CDR2 FQNEAQ. V lost 1 base to trimming and J lost 4 bases, with 5 bases between them. The DNA for the CDR3 is TGTGCCAGCAGCTTAGAACAGTACAATGAGCAGTTCTTC. It is translated as CASSLEQYNEQFF.

This rearrangement joins TRBV18 to TRBJ2-7, with D uncertain. Trimming stripped 5 bases from V and 7 bases from J, with 9 bases between. CDR1 is KGHSH, CDR2 LQKENI, per germline. This CDR3 has 11 residues. CDR3 sequence: CASSSAEEQYF. CDR3 sequence (DNA): TGTGCCAGCTCATCCGCAGAAGAGCAGTACTTC.